The 5 T cell receptor beta chains listed next were all sequenced from one sample in a study of Ad26.COV2.S vaccination and SARS-CoV-2 variants. The table came from immunoSEQ multiplex PCR; TCRdb's copy has only in-frame clones and leaves some out. The table includes around 300,000 clones, around nine tenths detected once. Treatment in this sample: 19 received Ad26.COV2.S at low or high dose, single or two shots; 5 received placebo; per-sample allocation not given. Material that was analyzed had been drawn on day 63 after the first vaccine or placebo injection. The starting material was peripheral blood, obtained in a trial of Ad26.COV2.S vaccine versus placebo. These TCRs come from a person between 18 and 60 years old who received the Ad26.COV2.S COVID-19 vaccine or a placebo.

This clone was recorded only once. This chain links TRBV7-6 with TRBJ2-7; 9 bases map to TRBD1. There are 14 residues in the CDR3. Germline CDR1 reads SGHVS; CDR2 reads FNYEAQ. Trimming at V came to 1 base and at J to 5 bases, leaving 3 bases not matched to a gene. The CDR3 spells CASSLGTGEDEQYF. The CDR3, as DNA: TGTGCCAGCAGCTTAGGGACAGGGGAAGACGAGCAGTACTTC.

The rearrangement links TRBV19 to TRBJ1-6; D is uncertain. Looked up from germline, CDR1 is LNHDA and CDR2 is SQIVND (reference sequence). The V and J ends lost 4 bases and 3 bases respectively, with 10 bases between them. The CDR3 consists of 15 residues. The CDR3 nucleotides read TGTGCCAGTAGTAAGACTCAGCACTATAATTCACCCCTCCACTTT. Encoded protein: CASSKTQHYNSPLHF.

This clone was detected once. The genes are TRBV7-9 and TRBJ1-1; D gene ambiguous. CDR1 and CDR2 (germline): SEHNR, FQNEAQ (reference sequence). Between the trimmed V and J ends, which lost 2 bases and 0 bases, there was a span of 7 bases. The CDR3 runs to 14 residues. Written as DNA, the CDR3 is TGTGCCAGCAGCTTATTACGGATGAACACTGAAGCTTTCTTT. This codes for CASSLLRMNTEAFF.

V gene TRBV3-1 (or the pseudogene TRBV3-2) combines with J gene TRBJ1-1, with D unclear. The CDR3 consists of 15 residues. From germline, CDR1 is LGHDT and CDR2 YNNKEL (reference sequence). Deletions cut 4 bases from V and 2 bases from J, with 14 bases between. As DNA, the CDR3 is TGTGCCAGCAGCCTTCAGACGGGATTCAACACTGAAGCTTTCTTT. Translated: CASSLQTGFNTEAFF.

V usage is TRBV12-3 or TRBV12-4 and J usage is TRBJ2-5, with D possibly being TRBD1 (6 bases). Trimming cost V 4 bases and J 3 bases, with 9 bases left between them. The CDR3 is 13 amino acids. CDR3 in amino acids: CASSSDREETQYF. CDR3 DNA: TGTGCCAGCAGTTCGGACAGAGAAGAGACCCAGTACTTC.